Presented here are 10 T cell receptor beta chains from one specimen sequenced in a study of T cell responses to AZD1222 COVID-19 vaccine. Assay used: immunoSEQ multiplex PCR; TCRdb lists only in-frame clones, some missing. The repertoire includes about 130,000 clones, over 85% of them detected once, and 5% to 5.5% sits in the top ten. The sample here was peripheral blood, taken on day 0 of AZD1222 vaccination. These receptors originate from an adult in good health.

This clone was seen just once. This chain links TRBV10-2 with TRBJ2-1; 9 bases are shared with TRBD1. The CDR3 is made up of 14 amino acids. Germline lookup yields CDR1 WSHSY and CDR2 SAAADI. The V and J ends lost 10 bases and 6 bases, in that order; junction bases with no gene match: 10. CDR3 sequence (DNA): TGCGCCACCAAAGGGACAGGGTTTTTCAATGAGCAGTTCTTC. It specifies CATKGTGFFNEQFF.

V is TRBV4-1 and J is TRBJ2-7; TRBD1 matches 8 bases. Germline CDR1 is MGHRA and CDR2 is YSYEKL. V dropped 4 bases and J dropped 0; count of bases not matched to a gene: 5. The CDR3 is 15 residues long. The chain's CDR3 is CASSPGQGSSYEQYF. The CDR3 DNA follows: TGCGCCAGCAGCCCCGGACAGGGAAGCTCCTACGAGCAGTACTTC.

The sample holds one count of this clone. The chain recombines TRBV6-5 with TRBJ2-3; no firm D call. Germline V gene data show CDR1 as MNHEY and CDR2 as SVGAGI. V lost 6 bases and J lost 0, with 13 bases in between. There are 15 residues in the CDR3. The CDR3 DNA follows: TGTGCCAGCAGCTACCGGGCCCTTAGCACAGATACGCAGTATTTT. Translation: CASSYRALSTDTQYF.

The CDR3 loop reads CASSLGEREKLFF. CDR3 sequence (DNA): TGCGCCAGCAGCTTGGGGGAACGGGAAAAACTGTTTTTT. The rearrangement links TRBV5-1 to TRBJ1-4; no clear D. V was shortened by 0 bases and J by 8 bases, with 8 bases between the two germline ends. Germline values: CDR1 SGHRS, CDR2 YFSETQ. The CDR3 runs to 13 residues.

The chain carries TRBV27 and TRBJ1-4; no reliable D call. Germline V lookup: CDR1 MNHEY, CDR2 SMNVEV (reference sequence). The CDR3 covers 11 residues. Trimming took 4 bases from V and 7 from J, leaving 4 bases between them. The CDR3 nucleotides read TGTGCCAGCAGTTCGGGTGAAAAACTGTTTTTT. Residues: CASSSGEKLFF.

The V gene is TRBV5-4, the J gene TRBJ1-1; the D gene is possibly TRBD1 (5 bases). V was shortened by 0 bases and J by 4 bases, with 16 bases between the two germline ends. The CDR3 is made up of 16 amino acids. Germline V gene lookup returns CDR1 SGHNT and CDR2 YYREEE (reference sequence). Written as DNA, the CDR3 is TGTGCCAGCAGCTTGGGGGGTAAAGGGGTGGGCACTGAAGCTTTCTTT. The encoded protein is CASSLGGKGVGTEAFF.

The chain links TRBV16 to TRBJ1-1; possible D gene TRBD1, 6 bases. Germline V gives CDR1 KGHSY, CDR2 FQNENV. The ends were cut back, 0 bases at V and 3 bases at J, with 8 bases in the middle. This CDR3 has 14 residues. CDR3 sequence: CASSQSAGDTEAFF. The CDR3 nucleotides read TGTGCCAGCAGCCAATCGGCAGGGGACACTGAAGCTTTCTTT.

V and J are TRBV4-1 and TRBJ1-3; weak D call: TRBD1 (6 bases). The CDR3 loop spans 18 amino acids. Deletions cut 0 bases from V and 1 base from J, with 16 bases between. In germline, CDR1 is MGHRA, CDR2 YSYEKL. CDR3: CASSQEGRDTLSGNTIYF. The DNA of the CDR3 is TGCGCCAGCAGCCAAGAGGGCCGGGACACCTTATCTGGAAACACCATATATTTT.

V usage is TRBV2 and J usage is TRBJ1-4; TRBD1 matches at 9 bases. Trimming cost V 7 bases and J 6 bases; bases outside gene matches: 6. The CDR3 is made up of 14 amino acids. Germline CDR1 and CDR2: SNHLY and FYNNEI. This CDR3 reads CASNTGGGDEKLFF. The CDR3 nucleotides read TGTGCCAGCAACACAGGGGGCGGGGATGAAAAACTGTTTTTT.

Here the CDR3 reads CASSLGGSLHNEQFF. CDR3 coding DNA: TGTGCCAGCAGCTTAGGCGGGAGTCTGCACAATGAGCAGTTCTTC. The chain employs TRBV7-3 and TRBJ2-1, with TRBD2 matching 7 bases. The germline V gene has CDR1 SGHTA and CDR2 FQGTGA. The CDR3 totals 15 residues. V shed 2 bases, J shed 5 bases, and the junction held 6 bases outside the gene matches. The variable domain in full, with the rest retrieved from reference TRBV7-3 and TRBJ2-1, is GAGVSQTPSNKVTEKGKYVELRCDPISGHTALYWYRQSLGQGPEFLIYFQGTGAADDSGLPNDRFFAVRPEGSVSTLKIQRTERGDSAVYLCASSLGGSLHNEQFFGPGTRLTVL.